These T cell receptor beta chains were read from a single sample in a study of blood T cell repertoires in COVID-19. Measured with immunoSEQ multiplex PCR; TCRdb has only the in-frame clones, and not every one. The sample yields roughly 400,000 clones, 70% to 90% seen once. The sequenced sample was PBMCs or T cells enriched from blood (not recorded which). All receptors come from a woman aged 40 to 50 with acute COVID-19. CDR3s include the opening cysteine and the closing phenylalanine or tryptophan. The D gene is left open where the match is weak.

J gene,D gene,V gene,CDR3 protein
TRBJ1-5,NA,TRBV12-3/TRBV12-4,CASRDGGAQPQHF
TRBJ2-5,NA,TRBV5-1,CASSPTGQETQYF
TRBJ1-3,NA,TRBV18,CASSPKRDTRRNTIYF
TRBJ1-2,TRBD1,TRBV5-1,CASSLAGTGGTDGYTF
TRBJ1-2,NA,TRBV6-1,CASSEEGVGGYTF
TRBJ2-6,NA,TRBV5-1,CASSFEVSSGANVLTF
TRBJ1-2,NA,TRBV19,CASRDRLTNYGYTF
TRBJ1-4,TRBD1,TRBV11-2,CASSSYRGRGEKLFF
TRBJ1-2,NA,TRBV6-5,CASSPSDGLYGYTF
TRBJ2-7,TRBD2,TRBV9,CASSAQGGLAGGAGWYEQYF
TRBJ2-1,TRBD2,TRBV5-1,CASSQSGGAPNEQFF
TRBJ2-2,NA,TRBV7-6,CASSLGTENTGELFF
TRBJ1-2,TRBD1,TRBV10-3,CAIMTLGQELPYGTNYGYTF
TRBJ2-7,NA,TRBV5-6,CASSGGTVDVYEQYF
TRBJ1-6,TRBD1,TRBV6-5,CASSPGGSPLHF
TRBJ2-1,NA,TRBV4-1,CASRPTWSSYNEQFF
TRBJ2-3,TRBD2,TRBV18,CASSRGLADTGDTQYF
TRBJ1-5,NA,TRBV6-6,CASQYSNQPQHF
TRBJ2-3,NA,TRBV20-1,CSASSGDTQYF
TRBJ2-3,NA,TRBV7-2,CASSRLPKLATQYF
TRBJ1-2,NA,TRBV2,CASNRTDYYGYTF
TRBJ2-2,NA,TRBV9,CASSVEVGPWAGELFF
TRBJ1-1,NA,TRBV29-1,CSAERRIDPEAFF
TRBJ2-2,TRBD2,TRBV6-5,CASRLAGAQTGELFF
TRBJ1-5,NA,TRBV6-5,CASRPPQGPPQHF
TRBJ2-7,NA,TRBV6-5,CASSNPGLYEQYF
TRBJ1-2,NA,TRBV5-5,CASSLDSNYGYTF
TRBJ2-1,TRBD2,TRBV6-5,CASSGGGTVYNEQFF
TRBJ2-3,TRBD2,TRBV3-1/TRBV3-2,CASSPGLAGGTDTQYF
TRBJ2-7,NA,TRBV12-1,CASSLYGYSYEQYF
TRBJ2-3,NA,TRBV3-1/TRBV3-2,CASSPGASGLDTQYF
TRBJ2-4,NA,TRBV2,CASSELAIGSRAKNIQYF
TRBJ1-1,NA,TRBV5-5,CASRGRPGEYPEAFF
TRBJ1-2,NA,TRBV6-5,CASSYGGQASNYGYTF
TRBJ1-2,TRBD1,TRBV5-1,CASSSSSQTGTGPLGTF